The rows below give T cell receptor beta chains drawn from one sample of a study of blood T cell repertoires in COVID-19. Sequencing was performed with immunoSEQ multiplex PCR; in TCRdb, only in-frame clones are kept and a portion is missing. The table has roughly 200,000 clones, about four fifths seen once. The sequenced sample consisted of peripheral blood. Source of these receptors: a man aged 65-85 years with active or convalescent COVID-19. Both conserved end residues are part of each CDR3. Fields, in order: clone size, D gene, V gene, J gene, CDR3 protein, CDR3 DNA. A D gene is named only where the DNA matches it firmly. The size field is filled for only some rows; it gives once, few, many or a size class.

>.|TRBD1|TRBV11-2|TRBJ1-1
CASRESRDRFEAFF
TGTGCCAGCAGAGAGTCCCGGGACAGGTTTGAAGCTTTCTTT
>.|.|TRBV5-1|TRBJ2-1
CASSLGTGGNEQFF
TGCGCCAGCAGCTTGGGTACAGGTGGGAATGAGCAGTTCTTC
>.|.|TRBV7-2|TRBJ1-2
CASSLDLGARGYTF
TGTGCCAGCAGCTTAGATCTGGGGGCGCGAGGCTACACCTTC
>once|.|TRBV21-1|TRBJ2-7
CASSVQVYEQYF
TGTGCCAGCAGCGTACAGGTTTACGAGCAGTACTTC
>once|.|TRBV2|TRBJ2-5
CASAPEAMETQYF
TGTGCCAGCGCCCCGGAGGCCATGGAGACCCAGTACTTC
>.|.|TRBV10-1|TRBJ2-1
CASSENQGRLMNEQFF
TGCGCCAGCAGTGAAAACCAGGGGCGCCTCATGAATGAGCAGTTCTTC
>.|.|TRBV7-2|TRBJ2-7
CASSSVTGFSYEQYF
TGTGCCAGCAGCTCCGTCACAGGTTTCTCCTACGAGCAGTACTTC
>.|TRBD1|TRBV28|TRBJ1-4
CASSYPGQGTNEKLFF
TGTGCCAGCAGTTATCCGGGACAGGGGACGAATGAAAAACTGTTTTTT
>.|.|TRBV11-3|TRBJ2-1
CASSLGRQNYNEQFF
TGTGCCAGCAGCTTAGGGAGACAGAACTACAATGAGCAGTTCTTC
>.|TRBD1|TRBV5-1|TRBJ2-1
CASSTGEVNEQFF
TGCGCCAGCAGCACAGGGGAAGTCAATGAGCAGTTCTTC
>few|.|TRBV7-8|TRBJ1-1
CASNPQGMNTEAFF
TGTGCCAGCAACCCACAGGGCATGAACACTGAAGCTTTCTTT
>few|.|TRBV27|TRBJ2-1
CASSLTGASYNEQFF
TGTGCCAGCAGTCTCACAGGCGCGTCCTACAATGAGCAGTTCTTC
>.|TRBD1|TRBV6-5|TRBJ1-6
CASSSDRGLSPLHF
TGTGCCAGCAGTTCCGACAGGGGGCTATCACCCCTCCACTTT
>.|.|TRBV5-8|TRBJ1-1
CASTPRRDTEAFF
TGTGCCAGCACCCCCCGGCGGGACACTGAAGCTTTCTTT
>.|.|TRBV28|TRBJ1-2
CASSSLQGGLGSSYTF
TGTGCCAGCAGTTCACTACAGGGCGGCCTTGGTTCTAGCTACACCTTC
>few|.|TRBV12-3/TRBV12-4|TRBJ1-2
CASQGGGNYGYTF
TGTGCCAGTCAAGGCGGGGGTAACTATGGCTACACCTTC
>medium-sized|.|TRBV25-1|TRBJ2-1
CASAGTTLINEQFF
TGTGCCAGTGCCGGGACAACCCTTATCAATGAGCAGTTCTTC
>.|.|TRBV6-1|TRBJ1-1
CASSDPGKYTEAFF
TGTGCCAGCAGTGACCCGGGGAAGTACACTGAAGCTTTCTTT
>.|TRBD2|TRBV19|TRBJ2-1
CASSISGSTVEQFF
TGTGCCAGTAGTATTAGCGGGAGTACCGTTGAGCAGTTCTTC
>.|.|TRBV6-2/TRBV6-3|TRBJ1-4
CASSYSGLNEKLFF
TGTGCCAGCAGTTATTCGGGATTAAATGAAAAACTGTTTTTT
>.|.|TRBV4-1|TRBJ2-3
CASSQALGRTDTQYF
TGCGCCAGCAGCCAAGCCCTGGGCCGCACAGATACGCAGTATTTT
>.|.|TRBV7-9|TRBJ1-2
CASSLVGRGPRF
TGTGCCAGCAGCTTAGTAGGCAGGGGCCCCCGCTTC
>.|.|TRBV10-2|TRBJ1-1
CASTPGGVSTEAFF
TGCGCCAGTACTCCCGGGGGGGTCAGCACTGAAGCTTTCTTT
>.|.|TRBV4-2|TRBJ2-3
CASSRSGGTTDTQYF
TGTGCCAGCAGCCGATCAGGGGGGACCACAGATACGCAGTATTTT
>.|.|TRBV5-1|TRBJ1-2
CASSLKTGYSYGYTF
TGCGCCAGCAGCTTGAAAACAGGATATTCCTATGGCTACACCTTC
>.|.|TRBV19|TRBJ1-3
CASSPGYFGNTIYF
TGTGCCAGTAGTCCCGGGTACTTTGGAAACACCATATATTTT
>.|.|TRBV15|TRBJ1-1
CATSAPGGASFLEAFF
TGTGCCACCAGCGCCCCTGGGGGGGCTAGTTTCCTGGAAGCTTTCTTT
>once|.|TRBV5-1|TRBJ2-5
CASSLRVGQETQYF
TGCGCCAGCAGCTTACGGGTGGGCCAAGAGACCCAGTACTTC
>.|.|TRBV7-9|TRBJ2-5
CASSLSGTPSGETQYF
TGTGCCAGCAGCTTATCTGGGACTCCCTCGGGAGAGACCCAGTACTTC
>.|.|TRBV5-4|TRBJ2-2
CASSFYGNTGELFF
TGTGCCAGCAGCTTCTACGGGAACACCGGGGAGCTGTTTTTT
>.|.|TRBV6-5|TRBJ1-2
CASTLGGRDYGYTF
TGTGCCAGCACCTTAGGAGGGAGGGACTATGGCTACACCTTC
>.|TRBD1|TRBV5-4|TRBJ1-5
CASSPDRGDQPQHF
TGTGCCAGCAGCCCGGACAGGGGGGATCAGCCCCAGCATTTT
>once|.|TRBV7-2|TRBJ2-4
CASSLGSSSNIQYF
TGTGCCAGCAGCTTGGGTAGCAGTTCGAACATTCAGTACTTC
>.|.|TRBV24-1|TRBJ2-3
CATSDRGGGTDTQYF
TGTGCCACCAGTGACCGCGGGGGCGGGACAGATACGCAGTATTTT
>.|.|TRBV6-6|TRBJ2-7
CASSHDSEQYF
TGTGCCAGCAGCCACGACAGCGAGCAGTACTTC
>.|.|TRBV2|TRBJ1-1
CASSALQGRTEAFF
TGTGCCAGCAGTGCCCTACAGGGTCGGACTGAAGCTTTCTTT
>.|.|TRBV5-1|TRBJ2-1
CASSFPPTQYNEQFF
TGCGCCAGCAGCTTCCCCCCTACCCAATACAATGAGCAGTTCTTC
>.|.|TRBV19|TRBJ1-1
CATRSPQGGTEAFF
TGTGCCACCAGGTCCCCCCAGGGTGGAACTGAAGCTTTCTTT
>few|.|TRBV6-5|TRBJ2-2
CASSYSGTPTGELFF
TGTGCCAGCAGTTATTCCGGGACACCCACCGGGGAGCTGTTTTTT
>.|.|TRBV18|TRBJ1-2
CASSPNQGNYGYTF
TGTGCCAGCTCACCCAACCAGGGAAACTATGGCTACACCTTC